This TCR beta chain was captured by sequencing in a study of blood T cell repertoires in COVID-19. TCRdb keeps only in-frame clones here, not all; method: immunoSEQ multiplex PCR. In the table there are about 670,000 clones, about nine tenths of which are singletons. V lost 4 bases, J lost 5 bases, and 8 bases lay in between. Looked up from germline, CDR1 is KGHDR and CDR2 is SFDVKD. This CDR3 has 14 amino acids. Input material: peripheral blood. The J gene is TRBJ1-6, the V gene TRBV24-1; D is possibly TRBD1 (6 bases). This sequence was found in a woman in her late teens or twenties with acute or convalescent COVID-19. This chain's CDR3 is CATSETGNNSPLHF. The CDR3 nucleotides are TGTGCCACCAGTGAGACAGGAAATAATTCACCCCTCCACTTT.